This T cell receptor beta chain was observed in a study of blood T cell repertoires in COVID-19. As processed by the authors: Reference gene primer amplification gave estimated nucleated cell counts. Some clones are missing from TCRdb's copy, which holds only in-frame ones; the method was immunoSEQ multiplex PCR. V and J calls plus clone size are reproduced from that table; the DNA served to infer D and trimming. The sample records more than 80,000 clones, 85% to 90% being singletons. The CDR3 length is 14 residues. Germline CDR1 SNHLY, CDR2 FYNNEI. V was shortened by 3 bases and J by 0 bases, with 9 bases between the two germline ends.

This TCR was sampled from a human donor with active COVID-19. The donor label of this sample is uncertain. Sequences were obtained from peripheral blood. The chain couples TRBV2 to TRBJ2-7, with D possibly matching TRBD1 (5 bases). CDR3 amino acids: CASSDRRDSYEQYF. The CDR3 DNA reads TGTGCCAGCAGTGACCGCAGGGACTCCTACGAGCAGTACTTC.